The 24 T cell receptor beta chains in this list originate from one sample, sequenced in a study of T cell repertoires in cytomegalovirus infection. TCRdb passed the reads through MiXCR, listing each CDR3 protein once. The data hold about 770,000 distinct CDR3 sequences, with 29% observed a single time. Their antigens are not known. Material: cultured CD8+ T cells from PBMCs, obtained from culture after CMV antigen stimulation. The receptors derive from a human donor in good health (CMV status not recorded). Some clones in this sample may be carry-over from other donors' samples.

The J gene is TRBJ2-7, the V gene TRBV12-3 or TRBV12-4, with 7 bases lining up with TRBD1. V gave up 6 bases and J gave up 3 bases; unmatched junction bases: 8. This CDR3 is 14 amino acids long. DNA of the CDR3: TGTGCCAGCAGCCCCTCCGGGACAGTCTACGAGCAGTACTTC. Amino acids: CASSPSGTVYEQYF.

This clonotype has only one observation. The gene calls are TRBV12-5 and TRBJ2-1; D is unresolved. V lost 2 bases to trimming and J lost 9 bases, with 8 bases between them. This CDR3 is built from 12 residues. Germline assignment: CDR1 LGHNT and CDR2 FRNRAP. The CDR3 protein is CASGLIRTEQFF. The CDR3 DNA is TGTGCTAGTGGTTTGATTCGTACTGAGCAGTTCTTC.

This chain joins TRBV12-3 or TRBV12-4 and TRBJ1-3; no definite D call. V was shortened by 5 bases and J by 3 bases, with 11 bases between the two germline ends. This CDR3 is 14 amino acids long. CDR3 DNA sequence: TGTGCCAGCAGTAGGACTTCTCTTGGAAACACCATATATTTT. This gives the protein CASSRTSLGNTIYF.

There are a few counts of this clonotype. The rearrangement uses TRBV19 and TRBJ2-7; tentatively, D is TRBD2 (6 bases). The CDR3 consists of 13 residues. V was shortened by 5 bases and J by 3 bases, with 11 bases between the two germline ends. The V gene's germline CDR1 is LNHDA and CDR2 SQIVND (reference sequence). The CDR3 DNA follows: TGTGCCAGTAGTCCGGGACTCTACTACGAGCAGTACTTC. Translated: CASSPGLYYEQYF.

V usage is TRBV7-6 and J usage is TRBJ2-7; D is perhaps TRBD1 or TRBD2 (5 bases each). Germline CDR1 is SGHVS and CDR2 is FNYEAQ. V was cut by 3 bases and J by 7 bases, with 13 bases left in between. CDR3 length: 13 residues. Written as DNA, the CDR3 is TGTGCCAGCAGCTTGAGGGGCAGAGGAGAGCAGTACGTC. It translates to CASSLRGRGEQYV.

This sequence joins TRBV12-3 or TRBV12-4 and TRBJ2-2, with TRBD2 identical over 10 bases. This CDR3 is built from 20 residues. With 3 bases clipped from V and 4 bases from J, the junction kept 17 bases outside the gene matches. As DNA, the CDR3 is TGTGCCAGCAGTTTTGAGGGCGCTAGCGGGGGCCAACCTTCCACCGGGGAGCTGTTTTTT. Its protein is CASSFEGASGGQPSTGELFF.

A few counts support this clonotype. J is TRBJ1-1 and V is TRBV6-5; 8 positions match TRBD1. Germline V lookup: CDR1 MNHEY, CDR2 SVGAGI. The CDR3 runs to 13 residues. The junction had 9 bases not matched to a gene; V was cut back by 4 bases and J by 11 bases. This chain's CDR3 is CASSFLQGAQAFF. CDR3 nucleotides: TGTGCCAGCAGTTTTCTTCAGGGGGCGCAGGCTTTCTTT.

The CDR3 sequence: CASSRGTEDTEAFF. CDR3 DNA: TGTGCCAGCAGTCGCGGGACAGAGGACACTGAAGCTTTCTTT. The V gene is TRBV7-9, the J gene TRBJ1-1; 7 positions match TRBD1. CDR1 is SEHNR, CDR2 FQNEAQ, per germline (reference sequence). The CDR3 has 14 amino acids. The junction had 7 bases not matched to a gene; V was cut back by 6 bases and J by 3 bases.

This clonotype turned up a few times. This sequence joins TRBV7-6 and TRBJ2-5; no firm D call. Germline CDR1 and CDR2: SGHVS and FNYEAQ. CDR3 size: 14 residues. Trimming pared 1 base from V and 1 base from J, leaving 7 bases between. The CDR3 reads CASSLGPSQETQYF. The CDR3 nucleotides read TGTGCCAGCAGCTTAGGGCCTTCCCAAGAGACCCAGTACTTC.

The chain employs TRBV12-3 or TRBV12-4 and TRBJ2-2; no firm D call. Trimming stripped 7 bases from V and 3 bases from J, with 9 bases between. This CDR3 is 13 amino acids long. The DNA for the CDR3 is TGTGCCAGCACATTGGAGCACACCGGGGAGCTGTTTTTT. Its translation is CASTLEHTGELFF.

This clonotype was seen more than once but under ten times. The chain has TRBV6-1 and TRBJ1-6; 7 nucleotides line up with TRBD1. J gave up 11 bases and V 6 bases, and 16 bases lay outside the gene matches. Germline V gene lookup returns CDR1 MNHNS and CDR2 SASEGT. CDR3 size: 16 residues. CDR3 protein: CASRPRGSELNPPLHF. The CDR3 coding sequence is TGTGCCAGCAGGCCCAGGGGGAGTGAGCTAAATCCACCCCTCCACTTT.

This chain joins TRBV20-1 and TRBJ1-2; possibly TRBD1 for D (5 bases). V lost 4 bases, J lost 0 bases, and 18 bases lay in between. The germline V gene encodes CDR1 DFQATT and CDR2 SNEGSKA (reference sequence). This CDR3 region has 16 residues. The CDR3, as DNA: TGCAGTGCTAATGCGGACAAAAGTGGAACTAACTATGGCTACACCTTC. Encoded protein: CSANADKSGTNYGYTF.

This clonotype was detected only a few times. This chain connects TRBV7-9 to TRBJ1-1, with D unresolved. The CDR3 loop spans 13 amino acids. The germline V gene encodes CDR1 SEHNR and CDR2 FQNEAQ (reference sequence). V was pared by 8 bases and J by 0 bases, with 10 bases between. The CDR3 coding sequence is TGTGCCAGCGCTCCGTCGATGAACACTGAAGCTTTCTTT. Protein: CASAPSMNTEAFF.

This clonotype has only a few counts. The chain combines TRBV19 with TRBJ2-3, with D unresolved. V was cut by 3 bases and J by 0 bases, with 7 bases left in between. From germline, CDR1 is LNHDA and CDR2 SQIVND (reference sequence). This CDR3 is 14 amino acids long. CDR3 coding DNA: TGTGCCAGTAGTATGGGCACAAGCACAGATACGCAGTATTTT. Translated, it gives CASSMGTSTDTQYF.

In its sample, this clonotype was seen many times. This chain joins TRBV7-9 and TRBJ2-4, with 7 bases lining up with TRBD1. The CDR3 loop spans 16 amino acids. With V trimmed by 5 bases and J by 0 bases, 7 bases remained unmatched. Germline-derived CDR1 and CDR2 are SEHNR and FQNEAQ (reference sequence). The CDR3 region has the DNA TGTGCCAGCAGCCCCCCCGAGGGGGCAGCCAAAAACATTCAGTACTTC. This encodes CASSPPEGAAKNIQYF.

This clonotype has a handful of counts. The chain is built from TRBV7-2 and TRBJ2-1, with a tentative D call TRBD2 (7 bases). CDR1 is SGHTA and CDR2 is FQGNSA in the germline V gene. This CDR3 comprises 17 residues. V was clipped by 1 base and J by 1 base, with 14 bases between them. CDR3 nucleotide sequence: TGTGCCAGCAGCTTAGTTAGGGGGGGGGGATCCTACAATGAGCAGTTCTTC. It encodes CASSLVRGGGSYNEQFF.

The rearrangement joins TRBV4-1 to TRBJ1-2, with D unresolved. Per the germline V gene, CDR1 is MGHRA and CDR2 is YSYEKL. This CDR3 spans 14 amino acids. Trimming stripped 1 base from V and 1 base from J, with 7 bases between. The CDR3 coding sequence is TGCGCCAGCAGCCAAGTGGACCTTAACTATGGCTACACCTTC. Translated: CASSQVDLNYGYTF.

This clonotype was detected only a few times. The CDR3 protein is CASSLGEQETQYF. The CDR3 DNA reads as TGTGCCAGCAGCTTAGGAGAGCAGGAGACCCAGTACTTC. J is TRBJ2-5 and V is TRBV7-6; D gene unclear. Germline V CDR1 and CDR2: SGHVS, FNYEAQ. The V and J ends lost 1 base and 5 bases respectively, with 8 bases between them. The CDR3 length is 13 residues. Full variable domain (remainder filled in from reference TRBV7-6 and TRBJ2-5): GAGVSQSPRYKVTKRGQDVALRCDPISGHVSLYWYRQALGQGPEFLTYFNYEAQQDKSGLPNDRFSAERPEGSISTLTIQRTEQRDSAMYRCASSLGEQETQYFGPGTRLLVL.

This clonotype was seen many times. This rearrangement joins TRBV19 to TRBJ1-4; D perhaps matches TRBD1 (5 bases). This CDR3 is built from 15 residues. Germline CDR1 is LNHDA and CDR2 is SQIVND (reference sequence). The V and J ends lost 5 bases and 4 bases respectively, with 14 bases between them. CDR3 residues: CASSFGDGINEKLFF. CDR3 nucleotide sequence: TGTGCCAGTAGTTTCGGGGACGGGATTAATGAAAAACTGTTTTTT.

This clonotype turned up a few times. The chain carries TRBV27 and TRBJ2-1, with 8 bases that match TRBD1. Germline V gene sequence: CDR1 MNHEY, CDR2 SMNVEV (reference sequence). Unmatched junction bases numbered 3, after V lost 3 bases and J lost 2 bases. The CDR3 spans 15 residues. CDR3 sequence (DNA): TGTGCCAGCAGTTTGGGACAGGAGCCCTACAATGAGCAGTTCTTC. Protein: CASSLGQEPYNEQFF.

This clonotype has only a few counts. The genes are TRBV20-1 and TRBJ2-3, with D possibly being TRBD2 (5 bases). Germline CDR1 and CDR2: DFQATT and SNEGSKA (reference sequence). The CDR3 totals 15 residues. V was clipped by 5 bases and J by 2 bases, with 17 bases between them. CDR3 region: CSADPEASYTDTQYF. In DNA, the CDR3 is TGCAGTGCTGACCCCGAGGCTAGCTACACAGATACGCAGTATTTT.

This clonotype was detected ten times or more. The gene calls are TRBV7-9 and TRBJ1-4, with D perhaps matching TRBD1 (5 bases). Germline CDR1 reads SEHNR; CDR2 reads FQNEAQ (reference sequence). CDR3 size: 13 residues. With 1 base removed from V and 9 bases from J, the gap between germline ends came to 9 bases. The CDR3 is CASSLDGGKKLFF. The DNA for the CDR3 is TGTGCCAGCAGCTTAGATGGGGGGAAAAAACTGTTTTTT.

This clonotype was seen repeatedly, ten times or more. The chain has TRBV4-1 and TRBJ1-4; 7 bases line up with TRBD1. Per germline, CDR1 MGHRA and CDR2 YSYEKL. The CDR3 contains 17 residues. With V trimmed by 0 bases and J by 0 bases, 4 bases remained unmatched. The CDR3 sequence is CASSQDSGTATNEKLFF. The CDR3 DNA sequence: TGCGCCAGCAGCCAAGATTCGGGGACAGCAACTAATGAAAAACTGTTTTTT.

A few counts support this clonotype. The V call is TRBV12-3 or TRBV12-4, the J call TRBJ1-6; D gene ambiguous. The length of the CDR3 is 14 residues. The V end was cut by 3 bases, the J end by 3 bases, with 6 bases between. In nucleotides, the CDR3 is TGTGCCAGCAGTTTGGCGGTCTATAATTCACCCCTCCACTTT. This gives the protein CASSLAVYNSPLHF.